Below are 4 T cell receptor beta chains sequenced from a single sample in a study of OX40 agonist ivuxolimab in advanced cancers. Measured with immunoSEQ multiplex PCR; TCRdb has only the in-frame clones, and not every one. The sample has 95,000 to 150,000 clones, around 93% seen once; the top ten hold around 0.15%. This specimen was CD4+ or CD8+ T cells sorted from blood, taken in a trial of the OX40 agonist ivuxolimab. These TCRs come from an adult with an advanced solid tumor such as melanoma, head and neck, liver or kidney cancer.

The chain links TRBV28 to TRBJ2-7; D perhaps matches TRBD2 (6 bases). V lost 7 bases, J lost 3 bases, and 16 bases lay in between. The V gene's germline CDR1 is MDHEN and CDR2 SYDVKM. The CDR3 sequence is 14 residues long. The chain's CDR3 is CASTQAGLIYEQYF. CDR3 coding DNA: TGTGCCAGCACTCAAGCGGGTCTAATCTACGAGCAGTACTTC.

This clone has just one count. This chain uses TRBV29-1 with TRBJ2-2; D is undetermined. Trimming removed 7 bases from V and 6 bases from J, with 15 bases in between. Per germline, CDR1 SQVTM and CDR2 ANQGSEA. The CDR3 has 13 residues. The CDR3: CSAMQRLAGELFF. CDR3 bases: TGCAGCGCAATGCAGCGTCTTGCCGGGGAGCTGTTTTTT.

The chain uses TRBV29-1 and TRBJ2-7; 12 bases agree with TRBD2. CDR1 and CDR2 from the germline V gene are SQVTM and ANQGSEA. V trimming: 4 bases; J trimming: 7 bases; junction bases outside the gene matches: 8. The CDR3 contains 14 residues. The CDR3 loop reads CSVGLAGGPGEQYF. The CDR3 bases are TGCAGCGTTGGGCTAGCGGGAGGGCCTGGGGAGCAGTACTTC.

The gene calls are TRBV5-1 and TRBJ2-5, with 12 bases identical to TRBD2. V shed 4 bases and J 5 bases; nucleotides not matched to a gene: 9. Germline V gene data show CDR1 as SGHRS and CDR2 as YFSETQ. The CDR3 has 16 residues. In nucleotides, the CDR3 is TGCGCCAGCAGCCAAGCTAGCGGGGGGGCCTGGGAGACCCAGTACTTC. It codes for CASSQASGGAWETQYF.